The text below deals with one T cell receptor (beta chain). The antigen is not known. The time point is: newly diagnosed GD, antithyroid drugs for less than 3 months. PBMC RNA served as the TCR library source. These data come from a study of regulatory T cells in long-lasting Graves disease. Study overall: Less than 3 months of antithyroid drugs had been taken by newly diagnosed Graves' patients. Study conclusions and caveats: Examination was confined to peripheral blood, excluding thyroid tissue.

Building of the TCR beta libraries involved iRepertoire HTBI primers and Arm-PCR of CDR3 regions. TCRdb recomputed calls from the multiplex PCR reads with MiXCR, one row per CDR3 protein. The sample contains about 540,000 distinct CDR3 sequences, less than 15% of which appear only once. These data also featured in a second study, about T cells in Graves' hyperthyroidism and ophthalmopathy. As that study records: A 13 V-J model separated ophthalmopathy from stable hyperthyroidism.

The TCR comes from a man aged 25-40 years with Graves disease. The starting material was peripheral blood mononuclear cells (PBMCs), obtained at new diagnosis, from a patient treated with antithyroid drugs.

In DNA form, the CDR3 reads TGCAGCGCGGGGACAGGGGTAGACTATGGCTACACCTTC. Its translation is CSAGTGVDYGYTF. The rearrangement links TRBV29-1 to TRBJ1-2, with 10 positions matching TRBD1. The CDR3 is made up of 13 amino acids. The V and J ends lost 7 bases and 3 bases, in that order; junction bases with no gene match: 5. Germline assignment: CDR1 SQVTM and CDR2 ANQGSEA.